The 10 T cell receptor beta chains given below trace back to one sample, sequenced in a study of CD8 T cells in Susac syndrome. Roughly 0.45 to 1 ug RNA was reverse transcribed with random hexamers. TCRdb re-called the immunoSEQ multiplex PCR reads through MiXCR, storing one row per CDR3 protein. The sample consists of around 190,000 distinct CDR3 sequences, 95% of them appearing once. What was sequenced was CD4+ T cells from PBMCs. Receptors originate from a human donor in good health.

V usage is TRBV12-3 or TRBV12-4 and J usage is TRBJ1-5; possibly TRBD1 for D (6 bases). V gave up 5 bases and J gave up 3 bases, with 20 bases separating them. This CDR3 has 17 amino acids. The CDR3 region is CASSVYYPGQVNQPQHF. DNA of the CDR3: TGTGCCAGCAGTGTCTACTATCCGGGACAAGTCAATCAGCCCCAGCATTTT.

J is TRBJ2-7 and V is TRBV5-6; 12 bases are shared with TRBD2. This CDR3 comprises 15 residues. Losses at the gene ends were 4 bases for V and 3 bases for J; bases not matched to a gene: 5. Germline CDR1 is SGHDT and CDR2 is YYEEEE. CDR3 DNA sequence: TGTGCCAGCAGCCATTGGACTAGCGGGGACTACGAGCAGTACGTC. It codes for CASSHWTSGDYEQYV.

This clonotype was seen just once. V gene TRBV20-1 combines with J gene TRBJ2-7; 11 bases are shared with TRBD2. J was trimmed by 3 bases and V by 0 bases; bases with no gene match: 1. The CDR3 is made up of 14 amino acids. The germline V gene has CDR1 DFQATT and CDR2 SNEGSKA (reference sequence). CDR3 nucleotides: TGCAGTGCTAGAGATACTAGCGGGGGCTACGAGCAGTACTTC. Amino acids: CSARDTSGGYEQYF.

V usage is TRBV20-1 and J usage is TRBJ1-5; D remains ambiguous. CDR1 DFQATT and CDR2 SNEGSKA come from the germline V gene (reference sequence). The V and J ends lost 1 base and 8 bases respectively, with 3 bases between them. The CDR3 runs to 10 residues. CDR3 DNA: TGCAGTGCTAGAGGGGAGCCCCAGCATTTT. This codes for CSARGEPQHF.

This clonotype was found once. The rearrangement joins TRBV15 to TRBJ2-7, with TRBD1 identical over 9 bases. The germline V gene encodes CDR1 LNHNV and CDR2 YYDKDF (reference sequence). The trim removed 5 bases at V and 12 bases at J, leaving 5 bases unmatched. The CDR3 spans 11 residues. CDR3 sequence reads: CATSGTGGTYF. The CDR3 DNA reads TGTGCCACCAGCGGAACAGGGGGCACGTACTTC.

V and J are TRBV5-6 and TRBJ2-2; TRBD2 matches at 8 bases. The CDR3 runs to 17 residues. The germline V gene has CDR1 SGHDT and CDR2 YYEEEE. The junction had 5 bases not matched to a gene; V was cut back by 1 base and J by 0 bases. This CDR3 is CASSLPLAGANTGELFF. The CDR3 DNA reads as TGTGCCAGCAGCTTGCCGCTAGCGGGTGCGAACACCGGGGAGCTGTTTTTT.

V usage is TRBV7-2 and J usage is TRBJ2-7; D unresolved. The CDR3 has 15 residues. From germline, CDR1 is SGHTA and CDR2 FQGNSA. V lost 1 base and J 2 bases, leaving 12 bases between the germline ends. The chain's CDR3 is CASSLVGVGTYEQYF. The CDR3, as DNA: TGTGCCAGCAGCTTAGTCGGAGTCGGAACCTACGAGCAGTACTTC.

The CDR3 bases are TGTGCCAGCAGCCGGGTCCCCGCGGGACTCAAGACCGGGGAGCTGTTTTTT. Protein: CASSRVPAGLKTGELFF. The chain combines TRBV3-1 with TRBJ2-2, with D possibly matching TRBD2 (6 bases). The germline V gene encodes CDR1 LGHDT and CDR2 YNNKEL (reference sequence). The CDR3 extends over 17 amino acids. The germline V and J ends were trimmed by 4 bases and 5 bases, with 20 bases remaining between them.

The chain has TRBV2 and TRBJ1-2, with no clear D. Trimming took off 4 bases at V and 6 bases at J, with 9 bases between the two ends. This CDR3 is 12 amino acids long. The germline V gene has CDR1 SNHLY and CDR2 FYNNEI. The CDR3 nucleotides read TGTGCCAGCAGTGGAACGAGAGATGGCTACACCTTC. Its translation is CASSGTRDGYTF.

The V gene is TRBV4-3, the J gene TRBJ2-1, with unresolved D. V was trimmed by 4 bases and J by 4 bases, leaving 14 bases between them. Germline lookup yields CDR1 LGHNA and CDR2 YSLEER. The CDR3 length is 15 residues. CDR3 amino acids: CASSRRVAKYNEQFF. Here the CDR3 DNA reads TGCGCCAGCAGCCGTAGGGTCGCTAAGTACAATGAGCAGTTCTTC.